The 14 T cell receptor beta chains below all came from one sample that was sequenced in a study of regulatory T cells in long-lasting Graves disease. Arm-PCR with iRepertoire HTBI primers amplified the CDR3 regions for these TCR beta libraries. Each CDR3 protein gets one entry after TCRdb re-called the multiplex PCR reads with MiXCR. Of fewer than 550,000 distinct CDR3 sequences listed, around 16% are singletons. The time point here: newly diagnosed GD, antithyroid drugs for less than 3 months. PBMC-derived RNA was used for the TCR library. The data were also submitted as part of a second study, on T cells in Graves' hyperthyroidism and ophthalmopathy.

The input for sequencing was peripheral blood mononuclear cells (PBMCs), taken at new diagnosis, from a patient treated with antithyroid drugs. The origin of the receptors is a middle-aged woman with Graves disease.

This chain uses TRBV6-2 or TRBV6-3 with TRBJ2-7; D gene uncertain. The V gene's germline CDR1 is MNHEY and CDR2 SVGEGT. V lost 7 bases to trimming and J lost 2 bases, with 9 bases between them. This CDR3 is built from 12 residues. For the CDR3, the DNA is TGTGCCAGCACCGACGGGCCCTACGAGCAGTACTTC. Residues: CASTDGPYEQYF.

This clonotype has only a few counts. V gene TRBV30 combines with J gene TRBJ2-1, with 7 bases that match TRBD1. There are 14 residues in the CDR3. The trim removed 2 bases at V and 0 bases at J, leaving 1 base unmatched. In germline, CDR1 is GTSNPN, CDR2 SVGIG (reference sequence). CDR3 nucleotide sequence: TGTGCCTGGAGTAGGGACAGCTCCTACAATGAGCAGTTCTTC. The encoded protein is CAWSRDSSYNEQFF.

With regard to this clonotype: A clone one base away is much larger, so this may be a read error. The chain is built from TRBV18 and TRBJ1-4; D might be TRBD1 (5 bases). The CDR3 consists of 14 residues. The germline gives CDR1 KGHSH, CDR2 LQKENI. CDR3 DNA sequence: TGTGTCAGCTCACCTGGGGCCCTGGATGAAAAACTGTTTTTT. Translation: CVSSPGALDEKLFF.

This clonotype was counted at least ten times. V and J are TRBV9 and TRBJ2-3; D gene unclear. Germline CDR1 is SGDLS and CDR2 is YYNGEE. The CDR3 loop spans 12 amino acids. Trimming pared 0 bases from V and 4 bases from J, leaving 3 bases between. This chain's CDR3 is CASSVVPDTQYF. The CDR3 DNA reads TGTGCCAGCAGCGTAGTTCCAGATACGCAGTATTTT. The whole variable domain, remainder taken from reference TRBV9 and TRBJ2-3, is DSGVTQTPKHLITATGQRVTLRCSPRSGDLSVYWYQQSLDQGLQFLIQYYNGEERAKGNILERFSAQQFPDLHSELNLSSLELGDSALYFCASSVVPDTQYFGPGTRLTVL.

The CDR3 loop reads CASSGGGGHEKLFF. As DNA, the CDR3 is TGTGCCAGCAGCGGAGGGGGGGGCCATGAAAAACTGTTTTTT. This rearrangement joins TRBV7-9 to TRBJ1-4; a weak D match, TRBD1 (6 bases). The germline V gene has CDR1 SEHNR and CDR2 FQNEAQ (reference sequence). The V end was cut by 5 bases, the J end by 6 bases, with 13 bases between. This CDR3 contains 14 residues. The full variable domain, rest sourced from reference TRBV7-9 and TRBJ1-4, is DTGVSQNPRHKITKRGQNVTFRCDPISEHNRLYWYRQTLGQGPEFLTYFQNEAQLEKSRLLSDRFSAERPKGSFSTLEIQRTEQGDSAMYLCASSGGGGHEKLFFGSGTQLSVL.

In its sample, this clonotype was seen many times. V usage is TRBV28 and J usage is TRBJ2-3; 7 bases fit TRBD1. Trimming cost V 7 bases and J 3 bases; bases outside gene matches: 16. Germline V gene data show CDR1 as MDHEN and CDR2 as SYDVKM. The CDR3 covers 17 residues. CDR3 in amino acids: CASITRAGGMRTDTQYF. The CDR3, as DNA: TGTGCCAGCATCACTCGGGCAGGGGGAATGAGGACAGATACGCAGTATTTT. Using reference TRBV28 and TRBJ2-3 for the parts outside the CDR3, the full variable domain is DVKVTQSSRYLVKRTGEKVFLECVQDMDHENMFWYRQDPGLGLRLIYFSYDVKMKEKGDIPEGYSVSREKKERFSLILESASTNQTSMYLCASITRAGGMRTDTQYFGPGTRLTVL.

The chain links TRBV6-1 to TRBJ1-5; the D is unclear. Germline CDR1 MNHNS, CDR2 SASEGT. V was cut by 5 bases and J by 0 bases, with 14 bases left in between. The CDR3 has 16 residues. CDR3 sequence reads: CASSTLGGSSNQPQHF. The CDR3 coding sequence is TGTGCCAGCAGTACCCTAGGAGGGAGTAGCAATCAGCCCCAGCATTTT.

This chain connects TRBV7-8 to TRBJ2-7; TRBD2 agrees at 9 bases. With V trimmed by 5 bases and J by 1 base, 9 bases remained unmatched. This CDR3 comprises 16 residues. The germline CDR1 and CDR2 sequences are SGHVS and FQNEAQ. The CDR3 DNA reads TGTGCCAGCAGCCCCACAATTAGCGGGAGATCCTACGAGCAGTACTTC. Translation gives CASSPTISGRSYEQYF.

There are many counts of this clonotype. CDR3 in amino acids: CASSLTGGWQPQHF. The CDR3 DNA reads as TGTGCCAGCAGTTTGACAGGGGGATGGCAGCCCCAGCATTTT. This chain links TRBV12-3 or TRBV12-4 with TRBJ1-5; 9 nucleotides agree with TRBD1. The CDR3 contains 14 residues. V lost 3 bases and J lost 7; bases outside the gene matches: 4.

The CDR3: CASSSGTGSSPLHF. As DNA, the CDR3 is TGTGCCAGCAGTTCTGGGACAGGGAGTTCACCCCTCCACTTT. The chain is built from TRBV12-3 or TRBV12-4 and TRBJ1-6; 9 bases agree with TRBD1. The CDR3 contains 14 residues. Trimming cost V 4 bases and J 9 bases; bases outside gene matches: 4.

The rearrangement uses TRBV27 and TRBJ2-1; 7 bases map to TRBD1. Germline assignment: CDR1 MNHEY and CDR2 SMNVEV (reference sequence). J gave up 8 bases and V 6 bases, and 13 bases lay outside the gene matches. The CDR3 length is 15 residues. The CDR3 nucleotides read TGTGCCAGCAGCCGCACCCACAGGGGCGTTTATGAGCAGTTCTTC. It encodes CASSRTHRGVYEQFF.

This clonotype was counted at least ten times. The chain joins TRBV11-3 to TRBJ2-1; possibly TRBD1 for D (5 bases). The CDR3 consists of 16 residues. V lost 1 base to trimming and J lost 2 bases, with 12 bases between them. CDR1 is SGHNT, CDR2 YENEEA, per germline. The CDR3 loop is CASSLAAGLAYNEQFF. In nucleotides, the CDR3 is TGTGCCAGCAGCTTAGCGGCAGGGCTCGCCTACAATGAGCAGTTCTTC.

Details on this clonotype: A much larger clone differs by one base, so this may be a read error. The V gene is TRBV6-9, the J gene TRBJ2-1; TRBD2 matches at 10 bases. Germline V gene data show CDR1 as MNHGY and CDR2 as SVAAGI. The CDR3 sequence is 16 residues long. The CDR3 nucleotides are TGTGCCTGCAGTTCACAACTAGCGGGGACGCGTAATGAGCAGTTCTTC. This sequence encodes CACSSQLAGTRNEQFF.

This clonotype showed up many times. The CDR3, as DNA: TGTGCCAGCAGTTTAGTTCAAGGGGGCAATGGCTACACCTTC. Protein product: CASSLVQGGNGYTF. The V and J genes are TRBV12-3 or TRBV12-4 and TRBJ1-2, with 7 bases identical to TRBD1. V was clipped by 1 base and J by 6 bases; unmatched bases: 5. This CDR3 spans 14 amino acids.